The 8 T cell receptor beta chains presented below share a single source sample, sequenced in a study of blood T cell repertoires in COVID-19. TCRdb's table, derived via immunoSEQ multiplex PCR, lists solely in-frame clones and lacks some. Seen here are roughly 250,000 clones, approximately 80% observed once, and the top ten hold around 7.8%. Sequences were obtained from peripheral blood. These receptors originate from a human donor in a cohort sampled during active COVID-19.

Comments on this clone: At one of its ends the junction is not consistent with the germline gene, which may arise from a read error. This rearrangement joins TRBV7-7 to TRBJ1-1, with D possibly being TRBD1 (6 bases). The germline gives CDR1 SSHAT, CDR2 FNYEAQ (reference sequence). There are 18 residues in the CDR3. CDR3 nucleotide sequence: TGTGCTAGCAGGAGAGCAGGGGTTTTCAGTGGGCTGAACACTGAAGCTTTCTTT. Amino acid sequence: CASRRAGVFSGLNTEAFF.

The chain carries TRBV18 and TRBJ2-1; possibly TRBD2 for D (6 bases). This CDR3 contains 16 residues. Germline CDR1 reads KGHSH; CDR2 reads LQKENI. V was trimmed by 5 bases and J by 1 base, leaving 15 bases between them. The CDR3 reads CASSSRRGASYNEQFF. The CDR3 bases are TGTGCCAGCTCAAGTAGGAGGGGCGCGTCCTACAATGAGCAGTTCTTC.

The chain is built from TRBV9 and TRBJ2-3; 11 bases are shared with TRBD2. This CDR3 has 22 amino acids. The V gene end was trimmed by 3 bases and the J gene end by 2 bases; junction bases not matched to a gene: 23. CDR1 and CDR2 (germline): SGDLS, YYNGEE. Here the CDR3 DNA reads TGTGCCAGCAGCGGGCCTCCTAAGGGCCTAGCGGGGGGTCCCCTCCCCACAGATACGCAGTATTTT. It codes for CASSGPPKGLAGGPLPTDTQYF. Together with reference TRBV9 and TRBJ2-3, the CDR3 gives the full variable domain: DSGVTQTPKHLITATGQRVTLRCSPRSGDLSVYWYQQSLDQGLQFLIQYYNGEERAKGNILERFSAQQFPDLHSELNLSSLELGDSALYFCASSGPPKGLAGGPLPTDTQYFGPGTRLTVL.

V and J are TRBV28 and TRBJ2-1; 7 bases map to TRBD1. There are 14 residues in the CDR3. Per germline, CDR1 MDHEN and CDR2 SYDVKM. V lost 3 bases, J lost 7 bases, and 6 bases stayed unmatched. The chain's CDR3 is CASSLRGLVNEQFF. The CDR3 region has the DNA TGTGCCAGCAGTTTGAGGGGGCTAGTGAATGAGCAGTTCTTC.

This chain uses TRBV29-1 with TRBJ2-3; no clear D gene. Per the germline V gene, CDR1 is SQVTM and CDR2 is ANQGSEA. The V and J ends lost 4 bases and 0 bases respectively, with 11 bases between them. The CDR3 spans 14 residues. The CDR3 spells CSVAVKTSTDTQYF. CDR3 nucleotide sequence: TGCAGCGTTGCAGTTAAGACTAGCACAGATACGCAGTATTTT.

The chain links TRBV7-2 to TRBJ1-4; 7 bases align to TRBD1. Germline lookup yields CDR1 SGHTA and CDR2 FQGNSA. This CDR3 has 15 residues. V lost 5 bases, J lost 4 bases, and 7 bases stayed unmatched. This chain's CDR3 is CASSTYPGGNEKLFF. The CDR3 DNA reads as TGTGCCAGCAGCACTTATCCAGGGGGTAATGAAAAACTGTTTTTT. Using reference TRBV7-2 and TRBJ1-4 for the parts outside the CDR3, the full variable domain is GAGVSQSPSNKVTEKGKDVELRCDPISGHTALYWYRQSLGQGLEFLIYFQGNSAPDKSGLPSDRFSAERTGGSVSTLTIQRTQQEDSAVYLCASSTYPGGNEKLFFGSGTQLSVL.

The sample holds many counts of this clone. This chain joins TRBV2 and TRBJ2-7, with 7 nucleotides matching TRBD1. Trimming at V came to 6 bases and at J to 4 bases, leaving 9 bases not matched to a gene. Looked up from germline, CDR1 is SNHLY and CDR2 is FYNNEI. This CDR3 is built from 14 residues. The DNA of the CDR3 is TGTGCCAGCAGGGACATTATACAGGGGTACGAGCAGTACTTC. It is translated as CASRDIIQGYEQYF. The full variable domain, rest sourced from reference TRBV2 and TRBJ2-7, is EPEVTQTPSHQVTQMGQEVILRCVPISNHLYFYWYRQILGQKVEFLVSFYNNEISEKSEIFDDQFSVERPDGSNFTLKIRSTKLEDSAMYFCASRDIIQGYEQYFGPGTRLTVT.

This chain links TRBV6-5 with TRBJ2-3; D call uncertain. The CDR3 is 12 residues long. Germline V CDR1 and CDR2: MNHEY, SVGAGI. Between the trimmed V and J ends, which lost 5 bases and 5 bases, there was a span of 8 bases. This CDR3 reads CASSMRGDTQYF. The DNA for the CDR3 is TGTGCCAGCAGTATGAGAGGAGATACGCAGTATTTT.